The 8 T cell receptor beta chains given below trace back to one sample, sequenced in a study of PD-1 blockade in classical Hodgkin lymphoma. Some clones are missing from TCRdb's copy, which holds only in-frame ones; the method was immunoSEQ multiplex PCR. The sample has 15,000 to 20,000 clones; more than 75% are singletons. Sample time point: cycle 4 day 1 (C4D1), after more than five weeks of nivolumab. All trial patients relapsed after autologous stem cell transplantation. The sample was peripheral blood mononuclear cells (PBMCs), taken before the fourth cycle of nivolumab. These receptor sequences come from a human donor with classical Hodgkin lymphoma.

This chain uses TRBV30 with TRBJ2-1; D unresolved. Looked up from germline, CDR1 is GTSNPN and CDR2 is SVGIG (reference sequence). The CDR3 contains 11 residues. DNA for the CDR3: TGTTCGTTTTCCTCTGGCAATGAGCAGTTCTTC. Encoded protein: CSFSSGNEQFF.

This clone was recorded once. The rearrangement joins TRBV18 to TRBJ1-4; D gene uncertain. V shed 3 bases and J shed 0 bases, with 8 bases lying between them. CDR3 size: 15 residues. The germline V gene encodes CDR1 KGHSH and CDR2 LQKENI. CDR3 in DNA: TGTGCCAGCTCACCTGACGGAGCAACTAATGAAAAACTGTTTTTT. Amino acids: CASSPDGATNEKLFF.

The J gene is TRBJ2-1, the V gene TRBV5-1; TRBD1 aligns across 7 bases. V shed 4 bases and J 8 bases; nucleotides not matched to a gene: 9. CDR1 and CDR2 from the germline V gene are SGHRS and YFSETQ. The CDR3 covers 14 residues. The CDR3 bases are TGCGCCAGCAGCCCCCCACAGACAGGGTATGAGCAGTTCTTC. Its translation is CASSPPQTGYEQFF.

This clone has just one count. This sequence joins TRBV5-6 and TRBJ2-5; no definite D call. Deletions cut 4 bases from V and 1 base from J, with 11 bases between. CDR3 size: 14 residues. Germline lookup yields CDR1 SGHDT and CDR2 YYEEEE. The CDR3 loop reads CASSPATLQETQYF. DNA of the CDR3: TGTGCCAGCAGCCCAGCGACACTCCAAGAGACCCAGTACTTC.

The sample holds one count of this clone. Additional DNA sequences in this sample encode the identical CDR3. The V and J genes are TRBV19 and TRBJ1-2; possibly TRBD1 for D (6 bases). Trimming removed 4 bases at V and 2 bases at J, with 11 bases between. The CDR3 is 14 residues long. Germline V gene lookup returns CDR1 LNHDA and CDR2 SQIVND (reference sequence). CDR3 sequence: CASSTLGGNYGYTF. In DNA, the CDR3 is TGTGCCAGTAGTACTCTAGGGGGGAACTATGGCTACACCTTC.

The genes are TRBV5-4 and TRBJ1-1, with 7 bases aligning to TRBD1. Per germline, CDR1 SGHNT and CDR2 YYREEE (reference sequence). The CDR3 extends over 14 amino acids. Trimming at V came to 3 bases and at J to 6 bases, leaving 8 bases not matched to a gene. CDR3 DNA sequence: TGTGCCAGCAGCTCCTTGACAGGGAGGGCTGAAGCTTTCTTT. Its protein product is CASSSLTGRAEAFF.

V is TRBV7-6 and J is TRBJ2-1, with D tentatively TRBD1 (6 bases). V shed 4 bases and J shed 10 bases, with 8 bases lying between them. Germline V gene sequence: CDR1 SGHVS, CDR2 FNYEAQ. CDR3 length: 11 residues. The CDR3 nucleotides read TGTGCCAGCAGCTCCGGGACAGAGCAGTTCTTC. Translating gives CASSSGTEQFF.

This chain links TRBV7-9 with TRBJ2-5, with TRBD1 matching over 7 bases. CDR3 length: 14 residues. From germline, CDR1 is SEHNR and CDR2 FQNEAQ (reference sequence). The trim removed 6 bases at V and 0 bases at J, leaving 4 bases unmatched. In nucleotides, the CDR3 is TGTGCCAGCAGACGGGACAGAAACCAAGAGACCCAGTACTTC. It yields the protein CASRRDRNQETQYF.